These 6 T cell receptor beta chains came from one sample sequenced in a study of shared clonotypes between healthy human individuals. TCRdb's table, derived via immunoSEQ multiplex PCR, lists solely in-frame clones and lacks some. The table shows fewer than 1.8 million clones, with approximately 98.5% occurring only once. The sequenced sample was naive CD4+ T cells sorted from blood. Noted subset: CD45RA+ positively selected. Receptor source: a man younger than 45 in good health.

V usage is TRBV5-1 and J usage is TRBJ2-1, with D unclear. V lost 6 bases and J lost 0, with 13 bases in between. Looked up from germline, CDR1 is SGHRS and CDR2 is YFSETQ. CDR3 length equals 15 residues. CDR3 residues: CASTDNPGSYNEQFF. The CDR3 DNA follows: TGCGCCAGCACCGACAATCCGGGCTCCTACAATGAGCAGTTCTTC.

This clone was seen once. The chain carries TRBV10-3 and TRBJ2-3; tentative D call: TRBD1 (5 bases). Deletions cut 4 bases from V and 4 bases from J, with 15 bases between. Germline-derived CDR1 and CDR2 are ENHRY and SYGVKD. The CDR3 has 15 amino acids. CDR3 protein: CAISGTGRAPDTQYF. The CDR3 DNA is TGTGCCATCAGTGGAACAGGCAGGGCACCAGATACGCAGTATTTT.

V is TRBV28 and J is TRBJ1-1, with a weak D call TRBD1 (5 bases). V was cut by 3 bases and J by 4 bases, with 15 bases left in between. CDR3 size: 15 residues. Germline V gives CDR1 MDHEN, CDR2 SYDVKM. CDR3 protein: CASSFGAALGTEAFF. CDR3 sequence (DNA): TGTGCCAGCAGTTTTGGGGCGGCATTGGGCACTGAAGCTTTCTTT.

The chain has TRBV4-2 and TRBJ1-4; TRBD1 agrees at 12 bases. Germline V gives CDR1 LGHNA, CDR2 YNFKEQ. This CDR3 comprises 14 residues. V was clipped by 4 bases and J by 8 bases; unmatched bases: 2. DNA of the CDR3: TGTGCCAGCAGCCCCGGGACAGGGGGCGAAAAACTGTTTTTT. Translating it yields CASSPGTGGEKLFF.

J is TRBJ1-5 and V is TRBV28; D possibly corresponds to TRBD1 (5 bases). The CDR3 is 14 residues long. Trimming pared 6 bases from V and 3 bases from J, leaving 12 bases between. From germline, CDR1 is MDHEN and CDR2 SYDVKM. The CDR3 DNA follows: TGTGCCAGCAGCCTAGCGGGGCTCAATCAGCCCCAGCATTTT. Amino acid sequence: CASSLAGLNQPQHF. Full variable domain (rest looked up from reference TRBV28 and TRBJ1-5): DVKVTQSSRYLVKRTGEKVFLECVQDMDHENMFWYRQDPGLGLRLIYFSYDVKMKEKGDIPEGYSVSREKKERFSLILESASTNQTSMYLCASSLAGLNQPQHFGDGTRLSIL.

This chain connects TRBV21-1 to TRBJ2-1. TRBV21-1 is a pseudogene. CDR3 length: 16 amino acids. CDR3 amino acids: CASSKVPRGNNNEQFF. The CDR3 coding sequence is TGTGCCAGCAGCAAAGTACCACGGGGCAACAACAATGAGCAGTTCTTC.